This TCR beta chain was identified during a study of shared clonotypes between healthy human individuals. The data were produced by immunoSEQ multiplex PCR, yet TCRdb's version contains in-frame clones alone and is incomplete. The table has around 690,000 clones, less than 95% seen once. Looked up from germline, CDR1 is SGHVS and CDR2 is FQNEAQ. This CDR3 comprises 13 residues. V gave up 2 bases and J gave up 3 bases, with 8 bases separating them. Source material: memory CD8+ T cells from PBMCs. Stated subset: CD45RO+ cells pooled with CCR7-negative TemRA cells. The rearrangement links TRBV7-8 to TRBJ2-7; D not certain. The TCR comes from a man younger than 35 in good health. Some clones in this sample may be carry-over from other donors' samples. The CDR3: CASSLSSLYEQYF. As DNA, the CDR3 is TGTGCCAGCAGCTTAAGCAGCCTCTACGAGCAGTACTTC.